The T cell receptor beta chain described here comes from a study of cytomegalovirus exposure and HLA in healthy donors. CDR1 is SGHVS, CDR2 FNYEAQ, per germline. J lost 9 bases, V lost 6 bases, and 6 bases had no gene match. CDR3 length: 15 amino acids. Amplification used 60 Vbeta primers and 13 Jbeta primers. Repertoires were generated with immunoSEQ multiplex PCR, while TCRdb's copy carries only in-frame clones and drops some. The sample has about 160,000 clones, about 88% seen once. This clonotype originated in a man aged 18 to 30 in good health and CMV-seropositive. This chain joins TRBV7-6 and TRBJ2-1, with TRBD2 matching over 15 bases. Sequencing used PBMCs. The CDR3 nucleotides read TGTGCCAGCAGTATCGGACTAGCGGGGGGGAGTGAGCAGTTCTTC. Its protein is CASSIGLAGGSEQFF.